What follows are 30 T cell receptor beta chains derived from one specimen sequenced in a study of blood T cell repertoires in COVID-19. Sequenced by immunoSEQ multiplex PCR; TCRdb stores in-frame clones only, minus some. This repertoire shows 200,000 to 300,000 clones, about 88% found once; its top ten account for 1.5% to 2%. Input material: peripheral blood. Receptor source: a man younger than 40 with active or convalescent COVID-19.

The chain is built from TRBV23-1 and TRBJ2-1; D is unresolved. Being an ORF, TRBV23-1 has a function that is uncertain. CDR3 length: 14 residues. Trimming took 2 bases from V and 7 from J, leaving 12 bases between them. The CDR3 nucleotides are TGCGCCAGCAGTCAACGGGTCTCGTTAAATGAGCAGTTCTTC. The encoded protein is CASSQRVSLNEQFF.

The chain carries TRBV7-9 and TRBJ1-1; the D is unclear. CDR1 and CDR2 (germline): SEHNR, FQNEAQ (reference sequence). The CDR3 is made up of 15 amino acids. V was trimmed by 4 bases and J by 1 base, leaving 13 bases between them. The CDR3 here is CASSSTDGRNTEAFF. As DNA, the CDR3 is TGTGCCAGCAGCTCTACGGACGGGAGGAACACTGAAGCTTTCTTT.

As concerns this clone: One end of the junction is discordant with germline, which a read error may explain. V and J are TRBV28 and TRBJ2-4; TRBD1 is a possible D gene (6 bases). CDR1 is MDHEN and CDR2 is SYDVKM in the germline V gene. The CDR3 consists of 11 residues. Here the CDR3 reads CASSSGTGFGF. The CDR3 nucleotides read TGTGCCAGCAGCTCAGGAACAGGGTTTGGCTTC.

The J gene is TRBJ1-6, the V gene TRBV7-9; possible D gene TRBD1, 6 bases. Germline CDR1 SEHNR, CDR2 FQNEAQ (reference sequence). Trimming removed 1 base from V and 7 bases from J, with 11 bases in between. This CDR3 region has 15 residues. The CDR3 sequence: CASSLDRVWNSPLHF. Written as DNA, the CDR3 is TGTGCCAGCAGCTTAGACAGGGTCTGGAATTCACCCCTCCACTTT.

This chain uses TRBV6-2 or TRBV6-3 with TRBJ2-7; weak D call: TRBD1 (5 bases). Between the trimmed V and J ends, which lost 6 bases and 0 bases, there was a span of 9 bases. The CDR3 sequence is 13 residues long. Germline V gives CDR1 MNHEY, CDR2 SVGEGT. CDR3 bases: TGTGCCAGCAGCGACAGCAACTCCTACGAGCAGTACTTC. The encoded protein is CASSDSNSYEQYF.

In this sample, this clone turned up a few times. The chain has TRBV5-4 and TRBJ1-3; D is perhaps TRBD1 (5 bases). Trimming took off 0 bases at V and 6 bases at J, with 16 bases between the two ends. CDR3 length equals 16 residues. The V gene's germline CDR1 is SGHNT and CDR2 YYREEE (reference sequence). DNA of the CDR3: TGTGCCAGCAGCTTGGGCAGGAGGGGAAAAGAAAACACCATATATTTT. This sequence encodes CASSLGRRGKENTIYF.

V usage is TRBV28 and J usage is TRBJ2-1; tentative D call: TRBD2 (6 bases). V dropped 6 bases and J dropped 1 base, with 22 bases sitting between them. CDR1 is MDHEN, CDR2 SYDVKM, per germline. The CDR3 contains 18 residues. CDR3 bases: TGTGCCAGCAGCCGGACCCTGCCCAGGGCGGGATCCTACAATGAGCAGTTCTTC. It encodes CASSRTLPRAGSYNEQFF.

The CDR3 sequence: CASSPVDGGEQYF. CDR3 in DNA: TGTGCCAGTAGTCCCGTGGACGGGGGCGAGCAGTACTTC. This chain links TRBV19 with TRBJ2-7; tentatively, D is TRBD2 (6 bases). Germline CDR1 is LNHDA and CDR2 is SQIVND (reference sequence). V was cut by 5 bases and J by 6 bases, with 14 bases left in between. This CDR3 comprises 13 residues.

This clone was observed once. The chain uses TRBV7-2 and TRBJ2-3, with D unclear. CDR1 is SGHTA, CDR2 FQGNSA, per germline. Trimming took 0 bases from V and 0 from J, leaving 7 bases between them. CDR3 length: 15 amino acids. Here the CDR3 DNA reads TGTGCCAGCAGCTTAGCGGTAACTAGCACAGATACGCAGTATTTT. It codes for CASSLAVTSTDTQYF.

The V and J genes are TRBV9 and TRBJ2-3; TRBD1 matches at 12 bases. The CDR3 sequence is 19 residues long. Germline values: CDR1 SGDLS, CDR2 YYNGEE. V lost 0 bases to trimming and J lost 9 bases; unmatched junction nucleotides: 17. The CDR3 nucleotides are TGTGCCAGCAGCGTAGGCGGGACAGGGGGCGGCCTACCCGATTCAACGCAGTATTTT. Amino acid sequence: CASSVGGTGGGLPDSTQYF.

The J gene is TRBJ2-2, the V gene TRBV2; D may be TRBD2 (5 bases). V lost 7 bases, J lost 0 bases, and 9 bases lay in between. The germline CDR1 and CDR2 sequences are SNHLY and FYNNEI. CDR3 size: 14 residues. The CDR3 DNA reads as TGTGCCAGCAAAGCGGAAACGAACACCGGGGAGCTGTTTTTT. This sequence encodes CASKAETNTGELFF.

V gene TRBV13 combines with J gene TRBJ1-5; TRBD1 is a possible D gene (6 bases). With 5 bases removed from V and 2 bases from J, the gap between germline ends came to 16 bases. Germline CDR1 and CDR2: PRHDT and FYEKMQ (reference sequence). This CDR3 has 16 amino acids. In nucleotides, the CDR3 is TGTGCCAGCAGCCGATATGACAGGTCACGCAATCAGCCCCAGCATTTT. As protein: CASSRYDRSRNQPQHF.

The V gene is TRBV4-1, the J gene TRBJ1-5, with a weak D call TRBD1 (6 bases). CDR3 length: 15 amino acids. Trimming removed 4 bases at V and 2 bases at J, with 12 bases between. CDR1 MGHRA and CDR2 YSYEKL come from the germline V gene. CDR3 coding DNA: TGCGCCAGCAGCCCCCGTGCAGGGGGCAATCAGCCCCAGCATTTT. Its translation is CASSPRAGGNQPQHF.

This clone is a singleton in its sample. This rearrangement joins TRBV29-1 to TRBJ1-2, with D possibly matching TRBD1 (6 bases). This CDR3 region has 12 residues. CDR1 is SQVTM and CDR2 is ANQGSEA in the germline V gene. The V end lost 6 bases, the J end lost 5 bases, and 13 bases lay between the germline ends. The DNA for the CDR3 is TGCAGCGTCGAGACAGGACGTTATGGCTACACCTTC. Protein product: CSVETGRYGYTF.

The chain uses TRBV5-1 and TRBJ2-1; D unclear. Trimming took 4 bases from V and 4 from J, leaving 15 bases between them. This CDR3 spans 15 amino acids. CDR1 is SGHRS and CDR2 is YFSETQ in the germline V gene. CDR3 in amino acids: CASSIRQTPYNEQFF. The CDR3 DNA sequence: TGCGCCAGCAGCATACGCCAGACACCGTACAATGAGCAGTTCTTC.

The gene calls are TRBV4-1 and TRBJ2-3; no clear D gene. Germline CDR1 and CDR2: MGHRA and YSYEKL. V gave up 0 bases and J gave up 7 bases, with 5 bases separating them. The CDR3 sequence is 12 residues long. DNA for the CDR3: TGCGCCAGCAGCCAAGACCAGTATACGCAGTATTTT. Amino acids: CASSQDQYTQYF.

This clone occurred once. The CDR3 loop reads CASSRGEGNKNSPLHF. The CDR3 nucleotides are TGTGCCAGCAGCCGGGGGGAGGGAAACAAGAATTCACCCCTCCACTTT. The rearrangement uses TRBV4-2 and TRBJ1-6, with D possibly being TRBD1 (5 bases). In germline, CDR1 is LGHNA, CDR2 YNFKEQ. Trimming cost V 4 bases and J 7 bases, with 17 bases left between them. This CDR3 is 16 amino acids long.

V usage is TRBV30 and J usage is TRBJ1-3, with 9 nucleotides matching TRBD1. Trimming removed 3 bases from V and 2 bases from J; junction bases left unmatched: 5. The CDR3 covers 15 residues. The germline V gene has CDR1 GTSNPN and CDR2 SVGIG (reference sequence). The CDR3 protein is CAWSSRDRAGNTIYF. The DNA for the CDR3 is TGTGCCTGGAGCTCCCGGGACAGGGCTGGAAACACCATATATTTT. Supplemented by reference TRBV30 and TRBJ1-3, the full variable domain reads SQTIHQWPATLVQPVGSPLSLECTVEGTSNPNLYWYRQAAGRGLQLLFYSVGIGQISSEVPQNLSASRPQDRQFILSSKKLLLSDSGFYLCAWSSRDRAGNTIYFGEGSWLTVV.

The count of this clone is one. The chain employs TRBV10-1 and TRBJ2-7; weak D call: TRBD2 (5 bases). The V gene's germline CDR1 is WNHNN and CDR2 SYGVQD (reference sequence). The CDR3 contains 15 residues. Deletions cut 3 bases from V and 0 bases from J, with 12 bases between. CDR3 DNA sequence: TGCGCCAGCAGTGAATTTCGGGGAAGCTCCTACGAGCAGTACTTC. It encodes CASSEFRGSSYEQYF.

A few counts support this clone. The gene calls are TRBV27 and TRBJ2-1; 7 bases fit TRBD1. Germline trimming cut 7 bases from V and 8 bases from J; bases unmatched to any gene: 11. Looked up from germline, CDR1 is MNHEY and CDR2 is SMNVEV (reference sequence). The CDR3 has 14 amino acids. As DNA, the CDR3 is TGTGCCAGCACTGATAGGGGGCCCCACGATGAGCAGTTCTTC. It yields the protein CASTDRGPHDEQFF.

The chain has TRBV18 and TRBJ1-3; possibly TRBD1 for D (6 bases). The V end was cut by 2 bases, the J end by 4 bases, with 6 bases between. This CDR3 contains 13 residues. Germline CDR1 reads KGHSH; CDR2 reads LQKENI. CDR3 sequence: CASSPDRGNTIYF. Here the CDR3 DNA reads TGTGCCAGCTCACCAGACAGGGGAAACACCATATATTTT.

V usage is TRBV27 and J usage is TRBJ1-4; 10 nucleotides agree with TRBD1. J was trimmed by 11 bases and V by 4 bases; bases with no gene match: 7. The CDR3 sequence is 14 residues long. The germline CDR1 and CDR2 sequences are MNHEY and SMNVEV (reference sequence). CDR3 nucleotides: TGTGCCAGCAGTTCCGGGACAGGGGTTAGCAAACTGTTTTTT. Protein sequence: CASSSGTGVSKLFF.

The rearrangement joins TRBV5-4 to TRBJ2-7; no firm D call. The CDR3 is made up of 16 amino acids. Trimming shortened V by 0 bases and J by 0 bases, and 13 bases separated the two germline ends. Germline V lookup: CDR1 SGHNT, CDR2 YYREEE (reference sequence). The CDR3 sequence is CASSLDESLSSYEQYF. CDR3 coding DNA: TGTGCCAGCAGCTTGGATGAGTCCTTGAGCTCCTACGAGCAGTACTTC. Variable domain in full (rest from reference TRBV5-4 and TRBJ2-7): ETGVTQSPTHLIKTRGQQVTLRCSSQSGHNTVSWYQQALGQGPQFIFQYYREEENGRGNFPPRFSGLQFPNYSSELNVNALELDDSALYLCASSLDESLSSYEQYFGPGTRLTVT.

V and J are TRBV30 and TRBJ1-1; 8 bases fit TRBD1. V was pared by 1 base and J by 1 base, with 5 bases of the junction left unmatched. This CDR3 comprises 15 residues. The germline V gene has CDR1 GTSNPN and CDR2 SVGIG (reference sequence). CDR3 DNA sequence: TGTGCCTGGAGTGCCGTGGACAGGGAGAACACTGAAGCTTTCTTT. It yields the protein CAWSAVDRENTEAFF.

This sequence joins TRBV3-1 (or the pseudogene TRBV3-2) and TRBJ2-1; TRBD2 agrees at 11 bases. Germline CDR1 and CDR2: LGHDT and YNNKEL (reference sequence). The CDR3 loop spans 15 amino acids. The J segment lost 6 bases and the V segment lost 1 base, leaving 2 bases of the junction unmatched. This CDR3 reads CASSQVLAGGNEQFF. In DNA form, the CDR3 reads TGTGCCAGCAGCCAAGTTCTAGCGGGGGGCAATGAGCAGTTCTTC.

CDR3 in amino acids: CASSLGQGTNTEAFF. CDR3 nucleotide sequence: TGCGCCAGCAGCTTAGGACAGGGGACTAACACTGAAGCTTTCTTT. The chain couples TRBV5-1 to TRBJ1-1; 9 nucleotides match TRBD1. V lost 2 bases to trimming and J lost 2 bases; unmatched junction nucleotides: 4. This CDR3 spans 15 amino acids. Germline values: CDR1 SGHRS, CDR2 YFSETQ.

This CDR3 reads CAWRDRVNTEAFF. The DNA for the CDR3 is TGTGCCTGGAGGGACAGAGTGAACACTGAAGCTTTCTTT. The chain has TRBV30 and TRBJ1-1; D possibly corresponds to TRBD1 (6 bases). CDR3 length: 13 amino acids. V lost 3 bases and J lost 0, with 8 bases in between. Germline values: CDR1 GTSNPN, CDR2 SVGIG (reference sequence). Together with reference TRBV30 and TRBJ1-1, the CDR3 gives the full variable domain: SQTIHQWPATLVQPVGSPLSLECTVEGTSNPNLYWYRQAAGRGLQLLFYSVGIGQISSEVPQNLSASRPQDRQFILSSKKLLLSDSGFYLCAWRDRVNTEAFFGQGTRLTVV.

The J gene is TRBJ2-3, the V gene TRBV4-1, with D unresolved. This CDR3 spans 16 amino acids. V lost 0 bases and J lost 0, with 10 bases in between. CDR1 MGHRA and CDR2 YSYEKL come from the germline V gene. The CDR3 nucleotides read TGCGCCAGCAGCCAAGACTGGCAGACAAGCACAGATACGCAGTATTTT. Protein: CASSQDWQTSTDTQYF.

The CDR3 region has the DNA TGTGCCAGCAAGCTGACGGCGAGCGTTCGCGCCGGGGAGCTGTTTTTT. It codes for CASKLTASVRAGELFF. The J gene is TRBJ2-2, the V gene TRBV2; D ambiguous. V lost 7 bases and J lost 6, with 21 bases in between. The CDR3 contains 16 residues. Germline V gene data show CDR1 as SNHLY and CDR2 as FYNNEI.

V and J are TRBV13 and TRBJ1-4; 7 bases fit TRBD1. Trimming cost V 5 bases and J 5 bases; bases outside gene matches: 5. The germline gives CDR1 PRHDT, CDR2 FYEKMQ (reference sequence). The CDR3 has 14 residues. The CDR3 is CASSVRDRNEKLFF. The CDR3 region has the DNA TGTGCCAGCAGCGTACGGGACAGAAATGAAAAACTGTTTTTT.